This T cell receptor (beta chain) comes out of a study of blood T cell repertoires in COVID-19. The overall study: Collection of acute and convalescent COVID-19 samples took place in the United States, Italy and Spain. Sample material is recorded as cDNA or gDNA derived from T cells, B-cell-depleted T cells, or PBMCs.

Generated by immunoSEQ multiplex PCR, the TCRdb table keeps only in-frame clones and is missing some. The sample shows roughly 47,000 clones, approximately 77% of them seen only once. This clonotype was obtained from a woman aged 70-85 years with acute or convalescent COVID-19. Source material: peripheral blood.

The DNA for the CDR3 is TGTGCCAGTAGTATCGTTCACGGTTCCTACGAGCAGTACTTC. Translation: CASSIVHGSYEQYF. The chain recombines TRBV19 with TRBJ2-7, with D unresolved. In germline, CDR1 is LNHDA, CDR2 SQIVND (reference sequence). V gave up 3 bases and J gave up 1 base, with 10 bases separating them. This CDR3 contains 14 residues.